The 31 T cell receptor beta chains below come from one sample, sequenced in a study of vaccination effects on CD4 cells after COVID-19. When around 9 days of culture had elapsed, CD4+ T cells were isolated. For these TCRs, the target antigens are not known. Assay used: immunoSEQ multiplex PCR; TCRdb lists only in-frame clones, some missing. The repertoire includes 45,000 or so clones, about 80% of them detected once, and over 9.5% sits in the top ten. This material consisted of CD4+ T cells from PBMCs cultured without peptide, taken before COVID-19 vaccination. Source of these receptors: a human donor who had a prior SARS-CoV-2 infection.

The chain carries TRBV7-3 and TRBJ2-3; the D is unclear. Germline values: CDR1 SGHTA, CDR2 FQGTGA. CDR3 size: 14 residues. Trimming stripped 3 bases from V and 2 bases from J, with 9 bases between. The CDR3 spells CASSLSRTTDTQYF. The CDR3 DNA sequence: TGTGCCAGCAGCTTGTCTCGGACCACAGATACGCAGTATTTT.

The chain recombines TRBV9 with TRBJ2-3; D ambiguous. CDR1 SGDLS and CDR2 YYNGEE come from the germline V gene. Trimming removed 0 bases from V and 2 bases from J, with 7 bases in between. The CDR3 contains 14 residues. The CDR3 DNA reads as TGTGCCAGCAGCGTAGATAGCTTCACAGATACGCAGTATTTT. Encoded protein: CASSVDSFTDTQYF.

The rearrangement joins TRBV7-6 to TRBJ2-1, with D possibly TRBD2 on 5 matching bases. The CDR3 is made up of 16 amino acids. Deletions cut 3 bases from V and 4 bases from J, with 16 bases between. Germline V gives CDR1 SGHVS, CDR2 FNYEAQ. CDR3 sequence reads: CASSLELGLAYNEQFF. The CDR3 nucleotides read TGTGCCAGCAGCTTGGAACTAGGCCTTGCTTACAATGAGCAGTTCTTC.

A remark on this clone: One end of the junction varies from germline; a read error may be responsible. V gene TRBV13 combines with J gene TRBJ2-4; a possible D gene is TRBD2 (6 bases). Looked up from germline, CDR1 is PRHDT and CDR2 is FYEKMQ (reference sequence). This CDR3 region has 14 residues. The DNA for the CDR3 is TGTGCCAGCAGCTTAGGCCTTGAGGTGGGACTTCCCAACTTC. It translates to CASSLGLEVGLPNF.

This chain uses TRBV9 with TRBJ1-3; possibly TRBD1 for D (5 bases). This CDR3 region has 14 residues. CDR1 is SGDLS, CDR2 YYNGEE, per germline. V was cut by 6 bases and J by 4 bases, with 14 bases left in between. The CDR3 loop is CASTAGSSGNTIYF. CDR3 nucleotide sequence: TGTGCCAGCACAGCAGGGTCCTCGGGAAACACCATATATTTT.

This clone was seen a handful of times. This chain uses TRBV11-1 with TRBJ1-1, with 10 bases fitting TRBD1. There are 15 residues in the CDR3. CDR1 SGHAT and CDR2 FQDESV come from the germline V gene (reference sequence). After removal of 4 bases from V and 3 bases from J, the junction contained 5 bases not matched to a gene. CDR3 sequence (DNA): TGTGCCAGCAGCTCTCCGGGACAGGGGTACACTGAAGCTTTCTTT. It is translated as CASSSPGQGYTEAFF. Filled out from reference TRBV11-1 and TRBJ1-1, the complete variable domain reads EAEVAQSPRYKITEKSQAVAFWCDPISGHATLYWYRQILGQGPELLVQFQDESVVDDSQLPKDRFSAERLKGVDSTLKIQPAELGDSAMYLCASSSPGQGYTEAFFGQGTRLTVV.

This rearrangement joins TRBV21-1 to TRBJ2-7; the table calls TRBD1, which could not be checked here. TRBV21-1 is a recognized pseudogene. The CDR3 is 18 residues long. The CDR3 bases are TGTGCCAGCAGCAAAGAGGGACAGATGGGACAGGCAAGCTACGAGCAGTACTTC. This codes for CASSKEGQMGQASYEQYF.

The rearrangement links TRBV11-2 to TRBJ2-7, with 10 bases aligning to TRBD1. Germline loops: CDR1 SGHAT, CDR2 FQNNGV. This CDR3 comprises 16 residues. J lost 3 bases, V lost 0 bases, and 5 bases had no gene match. CDR3 in DNA: TGTGCCAGCAGCTTAGATCTGGGACAGGGGTTCTACGAGCAGTACTTC. This encodes CASSLDLGQGFYEQYF. The variable domain in full, with the rest retrieved from reference TRBV11-2 and TRBJ2-7, is EAGVAQSPRYKIIEKRQSVAFWCNPISGHATLYWYQQILGQGPKLLIQFQNNGVVDDSQLPKDRFSAERLKGVDSTLKIQPAKLEDSAVYLCASSLDLGQGFYEQYFGPGTRLTVT.

This chain uses TRBV5-1 with TRBJ2-7, with D unclear. In germline, CDR1 is SGHRS, CDR2 YFSETQ. The CDR3 has 17 residues. The germline V and J ends were trimmed by 0 bases and 1 base, with 17 bases remaining between them. For the CDR3, the DNA is TGCGCCAGCAGCTTGGCCCATGGGCCAGCAGCTTCCTACGAGCAGTACTTC. Translated, it gives CASSLAHGPAASYEQYF.

This chain connects TRBV19 to TRBJ2-3; 9 bases fit TRBD2. Germline loops: CDR1 LNHDA, CDR2 SQIVND (reference sequence). Germline trimming cut 3 bases from V and 4 bases from J; bases unmatched to any gene: 5. CDR3 length equals 15 residues. Written as DNA, the CDR3 is TGTGCCAGTAGTATGAGGGCGGGAGGGTCAGATACGCAGTATTTT. Residues: CASSMRAGGSDTQYF.

The chain couples TRBV29-1 to TRBJ1-1, with unresolved D. CDR3 size: 11 residues. With 4 bases removed from V and 3 bases from J, the gap between germline ends came to 6 bases. In germline, CDR1 is SQVTM, CDR2 ANQGSEA. The CDR3 coding sequence is TGCAGCGTTGTGCGGGACACTGAAGCTTTCTTT. Its protein is CSVVRDTEAFF.

The J gene is TRBJ2-5, the V gene TRBV19; TRBD1 agrees at 7 bases. Germline V gene data show CDR1 as LNHDA and CDR2 as SQIVND (reference sequence). This CDR3 comprises 13 residues. The ends lost 5 bases at V and 13 bases at J; junction bases unmatched: 13. The CDR3 nucleotides are TGTGCCAGTAGTTCCACTCCTCCGACAGGGATGTACTTC. Its translation is CASSSTPPTGMYF.

The V gene is TRBV5-4, the J gene TRBJ2-1; 7 nucleotides align to TRBD2. J gave up 13 bases and V 0 bases, and 13 bases lay outside the gene matches. The length of the CDR3 is 15 residues. Germline V CDR1 and CDR2: SGHNT, YYREEE (reference sequence). CDR3 region: CASSLAKSGTNVQFF. In nucleotides, the CDR3 is TGTGCCAGCAGCTTGGCGAAATCCGGGACTAACGTACAGTTCTTC.

This clone has a handful of counts. The chain carries TRBV30 and TRBJ1-2; 11 bases match TRBD1. V shed 4 bases, J shed 6 bases, and the junction held 7 bases outside the gene matches. This CDR3 comprises 14 residues. The germline V gene has CDR1 GTSNPN and CDR2 SVGIG (reference sequence). The CDR3, as DNA: TGTGCCTGGAACCCCGGACAGGGGGCTAATGGCTACACCTTC. This sequence encodes CAWNPGQGANGYTF.

The chain has TRBV2 and TRBJ2-3; 9 nucleotides agree with TRBD2. Germline CDR1 is SNHLY and CDR2 is FYNNEI. The CDR3 has 14 residues. The V gene end was trimmed by 7 bases and the J gene end by 8 bases; junction bases not matched to a gene: 10. The CDR3 loop is CASTLAGETVTQYF. CDR3 DNA: TGTGCCAGCACCTTAGCGGGAGAAACTGTTACGCAGTATTTT.

The genes are TRBV5-8 and TRBJ1-1; tentative D call: TRBD1 (6 bases). V shed 4 bases and J shed 3 bases, with 25 bases lying between them. The CDR3 has 18 residues. Germline V lookup: CDR1 SGHTS, CDR2 YDEGEE. The CDR3 DNA sequence: TGTGCCAGCAGCGAACATCTTGGGCCCGTGGAGGGGGACACTGAAGCTTTCTTT. It yields the protein CASSEHLGPVEGDTEAFF.

J is TRBJ2-5 and V is TRBV2; D uncertain. Looked up from germline, CDR1 is SNHLY and CDR2 is FYNNEI. The V end lost 2 bases, the J end lost 1 base, and 20 bases lay between the germline ends. The CDR3 is 18 residues long. For the CDR3, the DNA is TGTGCCAGCAGTGAAAGACCGCCCCTTCGCCGGTTCCAAGAGACCCAGTACTTC. It yields the protein CASSERPPLRRFQETQYF.

V and J are TRBV7-9 and TRBJ1-1, with a possible D match to TRBD1 (6 bases). This CDR3 has 17 amino acids. CDR1 and CDR2 (germline): SEHNR, FQNEAQ (reference sequence). V was pared by 0 bases and J by 4 bases, with 18 bases between. As DNA, the CDR3 is TGTGCCAGCAGCTTAGCGCTGGGGGGCATAGCTGGCACTGAAGCTTTCTTT. Its protein is CASSLALGGIAGTEAFF.

CDR3 in amino acids: CASKGPSTDTQYF. CDR3 nucleotides: TGTGCCAGCAAGGGACCTAGCACAGATACGCAGTATTTT. The V gene is TRBV6-5, the J gene TRBJ2-3; D could derive from TRBD1 or TRBD2 (5 bases each). CDR1 is MNHEY and CDR2 is SVGAGI in the germline V gene. The CDR3 loop spans 13 amino acids. The V end was cut by 7 bases, the J end by 0 bases, with 8 bases between.

The chain has TRBV30 and TRBJ2-5; D is possibly TRBD2 (5 bases). CDR1 and CDR2 (germline): GTSNPN, SVGIG (reference sequence). Trimming took 2 bases from V and 1 from J, leaving 8 bases between them. The CDR3 is 13 amino acids. The CDR3 is CAWSRGTQETQYF. CDR3 coding DNA: TGTGCCTGGAGTCGGGGAACCCAAGAGACCCAGTACTTC.

This clone came up many times. V gene TRBV5-5 combines with J gene TRBJ1-1, with D maybe TRBD1 (5 bases). The germline CDR1 and CDR2 sequences are SGHKS and YYEKEE (reference sequence). The CDR3 runs 15 residues. The germline V and J ends were trimmed by 0 bases and 4 bases, with 13 bases remaining between them. This CDR3 is CASSLEWGGGTEAFF. The CDR3 bases are TGTGCCAGCAGCTTGGAATGGGGCGGGGGCACTGAAGCTTTCTTT. The full variable domain, completed using reference TRBV5-5 and TRBJ1-1, is DAGVTQSPTHLIKTRGQQVTLRCSPISGHKSVSWYQQVLGQGPQFIFQYYEKEERGRGNFPDRFSARQFPNYSSELNVNALLLGDSALYLCASSLEWGGGTEAFFGQGTRLTVV.

The genes are TRBV9 and TRBJ2-3; tentatively, D is TRBD1 (6 bases). CDR1 is SGDLS and CDR2 is YYNGEE in the germline V gene. The CDR3 spans 14 residues. V was shortened by 0 bases and J by 1 base, with 6 bases between the two germline ends. The CDR3 nucleotides are TGTGCCAGCAGCGTAGAGGGGGGCACAGATACGCAGTATTTT. Protein sequence: CASSVEGGTDTQYF.

This clone was detected once. The chain recombines TRBV7-9 with TRBJ2-3; D not resolved. V was cut by 5 bases and J by 4 bases, with 10 bases left in between. Germline V gene sequence: CDR1 SEHNR, CDR2 FQNEAQ (reference sequence). The length of the CDR3 is 13 residues. CDR3 residues: CASSPIVADTQYF. The CDR3 DNA follows: TGTGCCAGCAGCCCTATTGTTGCAGATACGCAGTATTTT.

V and J are TRBV19 and TRBJ2-1; D might be TRBD2 (6 bases). CDR3 length: 15 amino acids. Germline values: CDR1 LNHDA, CDR2 SQIVND (reference sequence). V lost 0 bases, J lost 3 bases, and 9 bases lay in between. CDR3 region: CASSIDRGSYNEQFF. CDR3 in DNA: TGTGCCAGTAGTATAGACCGGGGGAGCTACAATGAGCAGTTCTTC.

The rearrangement joins TRBV5-1 to TRBJ2-1, with 12 nucleotides matching TRBD2. V dropped 2 bases and J dropped 8; count of bases not matched to a gene: 11. Germline CDR1 is SGHRS and CDR2 is YFSETQ. The CDR3 totals 17 residues. The CDR3 DNA sequence: TGCGCCAGCAGCTTCCGGGCCGGGACTAGCGGGCGTGATGAGCAGTTCTTC. The encoded protein is CASSFRAGTSGRDEQFF.

The chain joins TRBV15 to TRBJ2-7; 9 bases map to TRBD1. With 3 bases clipped from V and 1 base from J, the junction kept 4 bases outside the gene matches. Germline loops: CDR1 LNHNV, CDR2 YYDKDF (reference sequence). This CDR3 spans 15 amino acids. DNA of the CDR3: TGTGCCACCAGCAGGGGGACAGGGTGGTCCTACGAGCAGTACTTC. It codes for CATSRGTGWSYEQYF.

The rearrangement uses TRBV19 and TRBJ1-1, with D perhaps TRBD1 (6 bases). The CDR3 sequence is 15 residues long. Trimming pared 4 bases from V and 1 base from J, leaving 13 bases between. Per germline, CDR1 LNHDA and CDR2 SQIVND (reference sequence). CDR3 DNA: TGTGCCAGTAGTACTGCGGGACACCGGAACACTGAAGCTTTCTTT. It specifies CASSTAGHRNTEAFF.

The V gene is TRBV5-1, the J gene TRBJ1-2, with TRBD1 matching over 7 bases. The CDR3 has 15 residues. Germline assignment: CDR1 SGHRS and CDR2 YFSETQ. J lost 6 bases, V lost 4 bases, and 12 bases had no gene match. Here the CDR3 DNA reads TGCGCCAGCAGCAGGACAGGTTTAGGTGGGGATGGCTACACCTTC. This translates into CASSRTGLGGDGYTF. Complete variable domain (other parts from reference TRBV5-1 and TRBJ1-2): KAGVTQTPRYLIKTRGQQVTLSCSPISGHRSVSWYQQTPGQGLQFLFEYFSETQRNKGNFPGRFSGRQFSNSRSEMNVSTLELGDSALYLCASSRTGLGGDGYTFGSGTRLTVV.

The chain employs TRBV10-1 and TRBJ1-5; weak D call: TRBD1 (5 bases). Germline assignment: CDR1 WNHNN and CDR2 SYGVQD (reference sequence). The CDR3 consists of 20 residues. V dropped 0 bases and J dropped 2 bases, with 23 bases sitting between them. This CDR3 is CASSESWGGVSVVRNQPQHF. The CDR3 DNA reads TGCGCCAGCAGTGAGTCTTGGGGGGGGGTTTCTGTTGTGCGCAATCAGCCCCAGCATTTT.

The chain joins TRBV5-8 to TRBJ2-2, with 8 bases lining up with TRBD1. The junction had 11 bases not matched to a gene; V was cut back by 3 bases and J by 4 bases. The length of the CDR3 is 17 residues. The germline CDR1 and CDR2 sequences are SGHTS and YDEGEE. CDR3 coding DNA: TGTGCCAGCAGCTCGCTAAAGACAGGGGAAGGCACCGGGGAGCTGTTTTTT. Its translation is CASSSLKTGEGTGELFF.

J is TRBJ1-3 and V is TRBV3-1 (or the pseudogene TRBV3-2), with 7 bases matching TRBD1. Germline assignment: CDR1 LGHDT and CDR2 YNNKEL (reference sequence). The CDR3 sequence is 15 residues long. V lost 3 bases, J lost 5 bases, and 7 bases stayed unmatched. CDR3 sequence reads: CASSQWQGGRNTIYF. The CDR3, as DNA: TGTGCCAGCAGCCAGTGGCAGGGGGGGAGAAACACCATATATTTT.